The 16 T cell receptor beta chains presented below share a single source sample, sequenced in a study of post-analysis software for immune sequencing data. Built from TCR beta cDNA, the libraries had unique molecular identifiers in them. MiXCR, applied by TCRdb to the PCR reads, yields one record per CDR3 protein. The profile shows over 150,000 distinct CDR3 sequences, roughly 34% of them singletons. The sample in question was blood, obtained after autologous hematopoietic stem cell transplantation. These receptors originate from a girl between 10 and 17 years old with multiple sclerosis.

The V call is TRBV5-1, the J call TRBJ1-2, with D possibly matching TRBD1 (6 bases). Germline V gives CDR1 SGHRS, CDR2 YFSETQ. V was cut by 4 bases and J by 8 bases, with 15 bases left in between. The CDR3 is 13 amino acids. The CDR3 nucleotides are TGCGCCAGCAGCCCTGGGTCAGGGGAAGGCTACACCTTC. Protein product: CASSPGSGEGYTF.

The table lists this clonotype with a few counts. This rearrangement joins TRBV20-1 to TRBJ2-7; possibly TRBD1 for D (6 bases). The germline V gene encodes CDR1 DFQATT and CDR2 SNEGSKA (reference sequence). V lost 3 bases and J 5 bases, leaving 17 bases between the germline ends. This CDR3 is 14 amino acids long. The CDR3: CSASPSMNRDEQYF. CDR3 DNA sequence: TGCAGTGCTAGCCCATCGATGAACAGGGACGAGCAGTACTTC.

This clonotype was found many times. V is TRBV2 and J is TRBJ1-2; 8 bases agree with TRBD1. Germline V gives CDR1 SNHLY, CDR2 FYNNEI. This CDR3 is built from 15 residues. Trimming at V came to 2 bases and at J to 4 bases, leaving 6 bases not matched to a gene. CDR3 in DNA: TGTGCCAGCAGTGAAAAGAGGACAGGGCGCTATGGCTACACCTTC. This gives the protein CASSEKRTGRYGYTF.

The V and J genes are TRBV20-1 and TRBJ2-7, with D possibly TRBD1 on 5 matching bases. Looked up from germline, CDR1 is DFQATT and CDR2 is SNEGSKA (reference sequence). The CDR3 length is 14 residues. V shed 0 bases and J shed 3 bases, with 12 bases lying between them. CDR3 DNA sequence: TGCAGTGCTAGAGATCTAAGGGGATACTACGAGCAGTACTTC. As protein: CSARDLRGYYEQYF.

This clonotype came up once. The J gene is TRBJ1-1, the V gene TRBV7-8; 7 bases align to TRBD1. The V gene end was trimmed by 2 bases and the J gene end by 1 base; junction bases not matched to a gene: 10. The germline CDR1 and CDR2 sequences are SGHVS and FQNEAQ. CDR3 length equals 17 residues. The CDR3 region has the DNA TGTGCCAGCAGCTTACGGAGACGGAGGGGGCAGAACACTGAAGCTTTCTTT. This sequence encodes CASSLRRRRGQNTEAFF. The full variable domain, with the rest looked up from reference TRBV7-8 and TRBJ1-1, is GAGVSQSPRYKVAKRGQDVALRCDPISGHVSLFWYQQALGQGPEFLTYFQNEAQLDKSGLPSDRFFAERPEGSVSTLKIQRTQQEDSAVYLCASSLRRRRGQNTEAFFGQGTRLTVV.

This clonotype has only a few counts. V and J are TRBV11-2 and TRBJ2-2; D gene ambiguous. Germline CDR1 reads SGHAT; CDR2 reads FQNNGV. V was pared by 7 bases and J by 6 bases, with 9 bases between. The CDR3 is made up of 12 amino acids. The DNA for the CDR3 is TGTGCCAGCACCCTACACGCCGGGGAGCTGTTTTTT. Translating gives CASTLHAGELFF.

V gene TRBV20-1 combines with J gene TRBJ2-1; 12 bases map to TRBD2. Germline-derived CDR1 and CDR2 are DFQATT and SNEGSKA (reference sequence). The CDR3 is 17 amino acids. V gave up 0 bases and J gave up 6 bases; unmatched junction bases: 9. As DNA, the CDR3 is TGCAGTGCTAGAGATAACCCGGCTAGCGGGAGGGCCAATGAGCAGTTCTTC. Protein sequence: CSARDNPASGRANEQFF.

This clonotype was detected a few times. The chain carries TRBV20-1 and TRBJ2-1, with 9 bases lining up with TRBD1. The CDR3 totals 15 residues. Germline V lookup: CDR1 DFQATT, CDR2 SNEGSKA (reference sequence). Unmatched junction bases numbered 6, after V lost 2 bases and J lost 4 bases. This CDR3 is CSARSGQGLYNEQFF. In nucleotides, the CDR3 is TGCAGTGCTAGATCGGGACAGGGCCTTTACAATGAGCAGTTCTTC.

A word on this clonotype: At one boundary the junction diverges from the germline segment, which might be a read error. The chain carries TRBV4-3 and TRBJ1-5, with unresolved D. The CDR3 is 13 residues long. Germline V gives CDR1 LGHNA, CDR2 YSLEER. The CDR3: CANSQAGNQPQHF. DNA of the CDR3: TGCGCCAACAGCCAAGCCGGCAACCAGCCCCAGCATTTT.

With regard to this clonotype: The junction differs from germline at one of its ends, possibly a read error. The chain employs TRBV7-2 and TRBJ2-1; 9 nucleotides match TRBD2. The CDR3 is 15 amino acids. CDR1 is SGHTA and CDR2 is FQGNSA in the germline V gene. The CDR3 DNA reads TGTGCCAGCAGCTTAGTAGCGGGAGCGTACAATGAGCAGGTCTTC. This sequence encodes CASSLVAGAYNEQVF.

Concerning this clonotype: A junction end diverges from the germline sequence, so it may reflect a read error. This chain connects TRBV10-3 to TRBJ2-1, with 12 bases that match TRBD2. This CDR3 is built from 16 residues. From germline, CDR1 is ENHRY and CDR2 SYGVKD. The CDR3 spells CAIGESLAGGPGEQFF. The CDR3 DNA sequence: TGTGCCATCGGTGAGTCGCTAGCGGGAGGGCCAGGAGAGCAGTTCTTC.

V is TRBV27 and J is TRBJ2-7; 8 nucleotides align to TRBD1. The length of the CDR3 is 13 residues. V was clipped by 3 bases and J by 6 bases; unmatched bases: 4. Germline-derived CDR1 and CDR2 are MNHEY and SMNVEV (reference sequence). The CDR3 here is CASSFPGTGEQYF. In DNA, the CDR3 is TGTGCCAGCAGTTTCCCCGGGACAGGCGAGCAGTACTTC.

Only a few counts were recorded for this clonotype. This chain links TRBV24-1 with TRBJ2-1; D is unresolved. Trimming cost V 0 bases and J 4 bases, with 6 bases left between them. Germline assignment: CDR1 KGHDR and CDR2 SFDVKD. The CDR3 is made up of 14 amino acids. CDR3 nucleotide sequence: TGTGCCACCAGTGATTTGATGGGATACAATGAGCAGTTCTTC. As protein: CATSDLMGYNEQFF.

In the case of this clonotype: A read error may be the cause here, since a much bigger clone is one base away. The chain couples TRBV2 to TRBJ2-1, with D unclear. The V gene's germline CDR1 is SNHLY and CDR2 FYNNEI. This CDR3 is 13 amino acids long. The CDR3 DNA follows: TGTGCCAGCAGTACCATATTAGGTAATGAGCACTTCTTC. Amino acid sequence: CASSTILGNEHFF.

The chain combines TRBV4-2 with TRBJ2-1; D is unclear. The V gene lost 0 bases and the J gene lost 2 bases, with 14 bases spanning the gap. This CDR3 spans 17 amino acids. The germline CDR1 and CDR2 sequences are LGHNA and YNFKEQ. CDR3 sequence: CASSQDLTELAYNEQFF. CDR3 nucleotides: TGTGCCAGCAGCCAAGATTTAACCGAGCTAGCCTACAATGAGCAGTTCTTC.

The chain uses TRBV12-3 or TRBV12-4 and TRBJ2-7; D might be TRBD1 (6 bases). CDR3 length: 14 residues. Trimming took off 5 bases at V and 3 bases at J, with 14 bases between the two ends. The CDR3 protein is CASSLRQDLYEQYF. CDR3 coding DNA: TGTGCCAGCAGTCTCCGACAGGACCTCTACGAGCAGTACTTC.